The 26 T cell receptor beta chains below were found in one sample sequenced in a study of cytomegalovirus exposure and HLA in healthy donors. PCR involved 60 Vbeta and 13 Jbeta primers. TCRdb's table, derived via immunoSEQ multiplex PCR, lists solely in-frame clones and lacks some. The sample lists 60,000 to 65,000 clones; around 75% were seen once. The material sequenced was PBMCs. These receptors originate from a woman in her forties in good health and CMV-seropositive.

The CDR3 reads CASRRQGAYEQYF. CDR3 bases: TGTGCCAGCAGAAGACAGGGGGCCTACGAGCAGTACTTC. The chain links TRBV2 to TRBJ2-7, with 9 bases identical to TRBD1. V lost 6 bases, J lost 2 bases, and 2 bases stayed unmatched. The CDR3 extends over 13 amino acids. CDR1 SNHLY and CDR2 FYNNEI come from the germline V gene. Variable domain in full (rest from reference TRBV2 and TRBJ2-7): EPEVTQTPSHQVTQMGQEVILRCVPISNHLYFYWYRQILGQKVEFLVSFYNNEISEKSEIFDDQFSVERPDGSNFTLKIRSTKLEDSAMYFCASRRQGAYEQYFGPGTRLTVT.

The gene calls are TRBV29-1 and TRBJ2-7; no firm D call. The V gene's germline CDR1 is SQVTM and CDR2 ANQGSEA. V lost 4 bases to trimming and J lost 7 bases, with 20 bases between them. This CDR3 contains 14 residues. Written as DNA, the CDR3 is TGCAGCGTTGGAGGCGGTACACCAAACCTAGAGCAGTACTTC. This gives the protein CSVGGGTPNLEQYF.

The rearrangement links TRBV14 to TRBJ1-1, with D perhaps matching TRBD1 (6 bases). In germline, CDR1 is SGHDN, CDR2 FVKESK. This CDR3 comprises 15 residues. The V end lost 7 bases, the J end lost 4 bases, and 19 bases lay between the germline ends. Written as DNA, the CDR3 is TGTGCCAGCACCCATTCTACAGGGAGTCCCACTGAAGCTTTCTTT. Amino acid sequence: CASTHSTGSPTEAFF.

This chain joins TRBV11-2 and TRBJ2-1; 9 bases are a match to TRBD2. V lost 0 bases and J lost 5; bases outside the gene matches: 14. This CDR3 is built from 19 residues. CDR1 and CDR2 (germline): SGHAT, FQNNGV. The CDR3 loop is CASSLDRFSVAGVNNEQFF. The CDR3 DNA follows: TGTGCCAGCAGCTTAGATCGTTTTTCGGTAGCGGGGGTGAACAATGAGCAGTTCTTC.

This rearrangement joins TRBV19 to TRBJ1-2, with 7 bases fitting TRBD1. Germline CDR1 is LNHDA and CDR2 is SQIVND (reference sequence). CDR3 length: 14 amino acids. V gave up 9 bases and J gave up 3 bases; unmatched junction bases: 10. CDR3 loop: CASRLGGQDYGYTF. The CDR3 DNA is TGTGCCAGCAGATTAGGGGGCCAAGACTATGGCTACACCTTC.

This chain joins TRBV23-1 and TRBJ2-3; 10 bases agree with TRBD1. TRBV23-1 is assigned to the ORF class and has an uncertain function. V trimming: 6 bases; J trimming: 11 bases; junction bases outside the gene matches: 14. This CDR3 contains 15 residues. CDR3 nucleotide sequence: TGCGCCAGCAGCCTCCCATTGGACAGGGGGTTACGGCAGTATTTT. Protein product: CASSLPLDRGLRQYF.

The chain is built from TRBV5-1 and TRBJ2-1, with 10 bases that match TRBD2. The CDR3 is 16 amino acids. V gave up 0 bases and J gave up 4 bases; unmatched junction bases: 4. Germline loops: CDR1 SGHRS, CDR2 YFSETQ. CDR3 DNA: TGCGCCAGCAGCTTGGGTGCTAGCGGGGGTTACAATGAGCAGTTCTTC. Amino acid sequence: CASSLGASGGYNEQFF.

The rearrangement joins TRBV5-5 to TRBJ1-1; D is ambiguous. Germline CDR1 and CDR2: SGHKS and YYEKEE (reference sequence). The CDR3 spans 16 residues. Trimming removed 2 bases at V and 10 bases at J, with 24 bases between. The chain's CDR3 is CASSFTGGSASSGAFF. Written as DNA, the CDR3 is TGTGCCAGCAGCTTTACTGGTGGGTCCGCCTCATCGGGAGCTTTCTTT.

This chain uses TRBV7-8 with TRBJ2-2, with D perhaps TRBD1 (6 bases). The CDR3 extends over 17 amino acids. Looked up from germline, CDR1 is SGHVS and CDR2 is FQNEAQ. Trimming stripped 4 bases from V and 6 bases from J, with 21 bases between. The CDR3 protein is CASSSDFVGGSAGELFF. The CDR3, as DNA: TGTGCCAGCAGCTCCGACTTTGTAGGGGGTTCGGCCGGGGAGCTGTTTTTT.

This sequence joins TRBV5-1 and TRBJ1-1; 9 nucleotides agree with TRBD1. There are 16 residues in the CDR3. Germline V lookup: CDR1 SGHRS, CDR2 YFSETQ. V lost 4 bases to trimming and J lost 3 bases; unmatched junction nucleotides: 10. The CDR3 here is CASSTQGAQMYTEAFF. The CDR3, as DNA: TGCGCCAGCAGCACACAGGGGGCGCAAATGTACACTGAAGCTTTCTTT.

This clone came up once. This rearrangement joins TRBV19 to TRBJ2-3; possible D gene TRBD1, 6 bases. The CDR3 totals 14 residues. The germline V gene encodes CDR1 LNHDA and CDR2 SQIVND (reference sequence). V was pared by 5 bases and J by 2 bases, with 11 bases between. The chain's CDR3 is CASSLGDNTDTQYF. The CDR3 DNA sequence: TGTGCCAGTAGTTTGGGGGACAACACAGATACGCAGTATTTT.

V is TRBV11-2 and J is TRBJ1-1; a weak D match, TRBD1 (6 bases). The germline CDR1 and CDR2 sequences are SGHAT and FQNNGV. The CDR3 has 15 residues. Deletions cut 1 base from V and 8 bases from J, with 17 bases between. CDR3 residues: CASSLGRGGRPEAFF. In DNA, the CDR3 is TGTGCCAGCAGCTTAGGTCGGGGGGGCCGACCCGAAGCTTTCTTT.

This clone was detected a few times. The rearrangement joins TRBV7-8 to TRBJ2-2; possible D gene TRBD1, 7 bases. This CDR3 spans 17 amino acids. Germline V gives CDR1 SGHVS, CDR2 FQNEAQ. Trimming pared 2 bases from V and 5 bases from J, leaving 18 bases between. The CDR3 nucleotides are TGTGCCAGCAGCTTATTCTCGAGGAGGGGGCAAACCGGGGAGCTGTTTTTT. Residues: CASSLFSRRGQTGELFF.

V usage is TRBV9 and J usage is TRBJ2-6, with D possibly being TRBD1 (7 bases). The ends were cut back, 0 bases at V and 6 bases at J, with 25 bases in the middle. The CDR3 is 20 residues long. The germline CDR1 and CDR2 sequences are SGDLS and YYNGEE. CDR3 sequence reads: CASSVGLPRQGGLEANVLTF. The CDR3 bases are TGTGCCAGCAGCGTAGGACTTCCAAGGCAGGGGGGATTGGAGGCCAACGTCCTGACTTTC.

This clone was recorded once. The genes are TRBV5-8 and TRBJ2-1; D perhaps matches TRBD1 (5 bases). The CDR3 sequence is 16 residues long. The V gene lost 1 base and the J gene lost 0 bases, with 11 bases spanning the gap. From germline, CDR1 is SGHTS and CDR2 YDEGEE. CDR3 bases: TGTGCCAGCAGCTTGCGGGCAGGGATCTCCTACAATGAGCAGTTCTTC. Its translation is CASSLRAGISYNEQFF.

J is TRBJ2-2 and V is TRBV18; D possibly corresponds to TRBD2 (6 bases). This CDR3 comprises 13 residues. Trimming took 2 bases from V and 5 from J, leaving 6 bases between them. Germline CDR1 reads KGHSH; CDR2 reads LQKENI. The CDR3 nucleotides are TGTGCCAGCTCACCAGGGGGGACCGGGGAGCTGTTTTTT. As protein: CASSPGGTGELFF. Looking up the rest from reference TRBV18 and TRBJ2-2 gives the full variable domain: NAGVMQNPRHLVRRRGQEARLRCSPMKGHSHVYWYRQLPEEGLKFMVYLQKENIIDESGMPKERFSAEFPKEGPSILRIQQVVRGDSAAYFCASSPGGTGELFFGEGSRLTVL.

J is TRBJ1-2 and V is TRBV7-2; D not resolved. Germline loops: CDR1 SGHTA, CDR2 FQGNSA. This CDR3 comprises 14 residues. Trimming took 7 bases from V and 3 from J, leaving 15 bases between them. CDR3 nucleotides: TGTGCCAGCACCAAAGGTAGCTTCGACTATGGCTACACCTTC. This gives the protein CASTKGSFDYGYTF.

V usage is TRBV29-1 and J usage is TRBJ2-7; D possibly corresponds to TRBD1 (5 bases). This CDR3 has 16 amino acids. From germline, CDR1 is SQVTM and CDR2 ANQGSEA. Trimming stripped 0 bases from V and 1 base from J, with 16 bases between. CDR3 DNA sequence: TGCAGCGTTGAAGATCAAGGCAGGGTAGGATCCTACGAGCAGTACTTC. Translated: CSVEDQGRVGSYEQYF.

On this clone itself: Other DNA sequences in the same sample also yield this CDR3. The chain employs TRBV4-1 and TRBJ2-7; 8 bases agree with TRBD1. Trimming at V came to 3 bases and at J to 1 base, leaving 5 bases not matched to a gene. The germline CDR1 and CDR2 sequences are MGHRA and YSYEKL. This CDR3 is 15 amino acids long. The CDR3: CASSHTGGSSYEQYF. CDR3 nucleotides: TGCGCCAGCAGCCATACAGGGGGTTCGTCCTACGAGCAGTACTTC.

This rearrangement joins TRBV6-6 to TRBJ1-6; D is undetermined. V shed 8 bases and J shed 9 bases, with 14 bases lying between them. CDR3 size: 13 residues. The germline gives CDR1 MNHNY, CDR2 SVGAGI (reference sequence). This CDR3 is CASVLRESSPLHF. The CDR3 coding sequence is TGTGCCAGCGTCCTCCGGGAAAGTTCACCCCTCCACTTT.

The chain uses TRBV28 and TRBJ1-5, with D unresolved. The CDR3 runs to 14 residues. Trimming took 4 bases from V and 5 from J, leaving 12 bases between them. CDR1 and CDR2 from the germline V gene are MDHEN and SYDVKM. The CDR3 DNA reads as TGTGCCAGCAGTTCTCCCGGGAACCATCAGCCCCAGCATTTT. This translates into CASSSPGNHQPQHF.

The chain has TRBV5-1 and TRBJ2-7; tentative D call: TRBD2 (6 bases). The germline gives CDR1 SGHRS, CDR2 YFSETQ. V dropped 4 bases and J dropped 0 bases, with 11 bases sitting between them. This CDR3 contains 14 residues. CDR3 residues: CASSPGTSSYEQYF. For the CDR3, the DNA is TGCGCCAGCAGCCCAGGGACTTCCTCCTACGAGCAGTACTTC. Full variable domain (outside the CDR3, taken from reference TRBV5-1 and TRBJ2-7): KAGVTQTPRYLIKTRGQQVTLSCSPISGHRSVSWYQQTPGQGLQFLFEYFSETQRNKGNFPGRFSGRQFSNSRSEMNVSTLELGDSALYLCASSPGTSSYEQYFGPGTRLTVT.

About this clone itself: A read error may produce the germline difference seen at one junction end. This chain uses TRBV7-9 with TRBJ2-1; tentatively, D is TRBD1 (6 bases). The CDR3 is 15 amino acids. Germline V lookup: CDR1 SEHNR, CDR2 FQNEAQ (reference sequence). The CDR3 region is CSSSSSSLGGNEQFF. CDR3 DNA sequence: TGTTCCAGCAGCTCCTCGAGCTTAGGGGGTAATGAGCAGTTCTTC.

The chain carries TRBV29-1 and TRBJ2-1; 10 nucleotides align to TRBD2. Unmatched junction bases numbered 12, after V lost 3 bases and J lost 10 bases. The V gene's germline CDR1 is SQVTM and CDR2 ANQGSEA. The CDR3 spans 15 residues. CDR3 in amino acids: CSVDIASGGLGEQFF. The CDR3 DNA sequence: TGCAGCGTTGACATCGCTAGCGGGGGACTAGGGGAGCAGTTCTTC.

This chain uses TRBV21-1 with TRBJ2-1; the table's D call, TRBD1, was not checked against the DNA. TRBV21-1 is a documented pseudogene. The CDR3 sequence is 14 residues long. CDR3 region: CASSPRGWYNEQFF. Here the CDR3 DNA reads TGTGCCAGCAGCCCCAGGGGTTGGTACAATGAGCAGTTCTTC.

In its sample, this clone was seen once. The chain couples TRBV18 to TRBJ2-3; perhaps TRBD1 as D (6 bases). The CDR3 consists of 17 residues. The V gene's germline CDR1 is KGHSH and CDR2 LQKENI. With 6 bases removed from V and 0 bases from J, the gap between germline ends came to 19 bases. As DNA, the CDR3 is TGTGCCAGCTCGAAAAGCCCCGGGACATCTAGCACAGATACGCAGTATTTT. It yields the protein CASSKSPGTSSTDTQYF.